This is a list of T cell receptor beta chains from one sample in a study of CXCR3-negative and CXCR3-positive naive CD8 T cells. TCRdb re-called the 5' RACE reads and catalogs CDR3 proteins one per entry, DNA excluded. The sample holds approximately 5,800 distinct CDR3 sequences. Sequencing was carried out using naive CXCR3+ CD8+ T cells from blood. The receptor set was obtained from a human donor in good health. Some clones in this sample may be carry-over from other donors' samples. The CDR3 runs from the conserved cysteine through the conserved F or W. Each record gives: clone size, J gene, V gene, CDR3 protein. Expanded clones get a size class; other rows say once, few or many, or leave the size out.

abundance: medium-sized
j_gene: TRBJ2-1
v_gene: TRBV30
CDR3aa: CAWLTSGGKEQFF

abundance: medium-sized
j_gene: TRBJ2-2
v_gene: TRBV5-1
CDR3aa: CASSLYVASRTGELFF

abundance: NA
j_gene: TRBJ2-1
v_gene: TRBV27
CDR3aa: CASSLAWAGLSSYNEQFF

abundance: NA
j_gene: TRBJ2-7
v_gene: TRBV4-1
CDR3aa: CASSQDEGTYEQYF

abundance: large
j_gene: TRBJ2-2
v_gene: TRBV6-6
CDR3aa: CASSLAGTNTGELFF

abundance: NA
j_gene: TRBJ2-3
v_gene: TRBV6-2/TRBV6-3
CDR3aa: CASSETSGGTDTQYF

abundance: medium-sized
j_gene: TRBJ2-7
v_gene: TRBV5-6
CDR3aa: CASSFGYEQYF

abundance: NA
j_gene: TRBJ2-1
v_gene: TRBV7-9
CDR3aa: CATGTTGFVNEQFF

abundance: NA
j_gene: TRBJ1-2
v_gene: TRBV29-1
CDR3aa: CSVVQEANYGYTF

abundance: NA
j_gene: TRBJ2-3
v_gene: TRBV6-5
CDR3aa: CASRPWTDDTDTQYF

abundance: NA
j_gene: TRBJ1-2
v_gene: TRBV25-1
CDR3aa: CASSDWTGPGANYGYTF

abundance: medium-sized
j_gene: TRBJ1-5
v_gene: TRBV9
CDR3aa: CASSATGGQGTDQPQHF

abundance: NA
j_gene: TRBJ2-7
v_gene: TRBV29-1
CDR3aa: CSVAGTGGYEQYF

abundance: NA
j_gene: TRBJ2-1
v_gene: TRBV15
CDR3aa: CATSIAGSYNEQFF

abundance: medium-sized
j_gene: TRBJ2-1
v_gene: TRBV7-4
CDR3aa: CASSYPGLGGGYNEQFF

abundance: NA
j_gene: TRBJ2-1
v_gene: TRBV20-1
CDR3aa: CSARGDGLALYNEQFF

abundance: medium-sized
j_gene: TRBJ1-1
v_gene: TRBV9
CDR3aa: CASSLSGQDTEAFF

abundance: NA
j_gene: TRBJ2-3
v_gene: TRBV11-2
CDR3aa: CASSSQGPAQYF

abundance: medium-sized
j_gene: TRBJ2-7
v_gene: TRBV29-1
CDR3aa: CSVTSGIIYEQYF

abundance: medium-sized
j_gene: TRBJ2-3
v_gene: TRBV29-1
CDR3aa: CSVVSPPTDTQYF

abundance: medium-sized
j_gene: TRBJ2-3
v_gene: TRBV29-1
CDR3aa: CSVEGGAEQAADTQYF

abundance: medium-sized
j_gene: TRBJ2-1
v_gene: TRBV29-1
CDR3aa: CSVGLAGRSSYNEQFF